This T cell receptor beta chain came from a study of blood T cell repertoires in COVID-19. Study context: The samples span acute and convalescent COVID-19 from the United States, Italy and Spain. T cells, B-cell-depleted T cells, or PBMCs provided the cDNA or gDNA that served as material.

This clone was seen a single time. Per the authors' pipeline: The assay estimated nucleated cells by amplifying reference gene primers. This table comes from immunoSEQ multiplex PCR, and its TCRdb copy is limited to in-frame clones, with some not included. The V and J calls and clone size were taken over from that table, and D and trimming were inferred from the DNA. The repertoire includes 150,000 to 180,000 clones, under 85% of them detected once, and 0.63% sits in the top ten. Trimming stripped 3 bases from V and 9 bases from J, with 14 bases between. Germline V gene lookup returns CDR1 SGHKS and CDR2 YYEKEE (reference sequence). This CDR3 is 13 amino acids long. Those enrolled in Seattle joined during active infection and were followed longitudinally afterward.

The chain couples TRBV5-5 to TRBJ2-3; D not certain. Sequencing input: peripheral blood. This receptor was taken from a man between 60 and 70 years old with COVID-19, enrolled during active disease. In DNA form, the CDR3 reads TGTGCCAGCAGCTGGAGCTTTGCGGAGACGCAGTATTTT. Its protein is CASSWSFAETQYF. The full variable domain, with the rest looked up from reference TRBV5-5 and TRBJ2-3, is DAGVTQSPTHLIKTRGQQVTLRCSPISGHKSVSWYQQVLGQGPQFIFQYYEKEERGRGNFPDRFSARQFPNYSSELNVNALLLGDSALYLCASSWSFAETQYFGPGTRLTVL.